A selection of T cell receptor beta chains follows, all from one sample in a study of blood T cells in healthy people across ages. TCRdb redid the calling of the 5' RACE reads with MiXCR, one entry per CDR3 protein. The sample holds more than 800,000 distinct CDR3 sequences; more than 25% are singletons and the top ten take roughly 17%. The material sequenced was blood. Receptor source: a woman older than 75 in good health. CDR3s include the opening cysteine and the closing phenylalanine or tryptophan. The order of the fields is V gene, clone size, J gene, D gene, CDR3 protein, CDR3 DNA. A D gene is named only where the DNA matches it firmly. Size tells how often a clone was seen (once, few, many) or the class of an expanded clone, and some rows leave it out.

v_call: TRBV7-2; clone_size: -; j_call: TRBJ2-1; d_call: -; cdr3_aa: CASSFREVQFF; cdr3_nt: TGTGCCAGCAGCTTCAGGGAGGTGCAGTTCTTC
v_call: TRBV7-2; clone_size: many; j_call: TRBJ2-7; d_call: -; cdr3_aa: CASSPGREFSEQYF; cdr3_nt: TGTGCCAGCAGCCCAGGACGCGAATTCTCCGAGCAGTACTTC
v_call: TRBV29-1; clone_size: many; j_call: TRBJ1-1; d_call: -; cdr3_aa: CSVVGITEAFF; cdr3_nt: TGCAGCGTCGTGGGAATAACTGAAGCTTTCTTT
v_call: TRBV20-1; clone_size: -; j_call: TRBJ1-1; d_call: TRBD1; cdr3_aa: CSACGQGTEAFF; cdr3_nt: TGCAGTGCCTGTGGACAGGGCACTGAAGCTTTCTTT
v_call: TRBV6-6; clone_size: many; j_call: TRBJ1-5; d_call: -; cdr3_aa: CASRLLQGINQPQHF; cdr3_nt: TGTGCCAGCAGACTCCTCCAGGGTATCAATCAGCCCCAGCATTTT
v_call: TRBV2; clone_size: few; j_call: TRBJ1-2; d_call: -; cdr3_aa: CASSEARTSGGYTF; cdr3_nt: TGTGCCAGCAGTGAAGCCCGTACCTCGGGGGGCTACACCTTC
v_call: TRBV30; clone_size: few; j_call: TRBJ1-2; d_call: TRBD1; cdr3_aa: CAWSALTGEVSGYTF; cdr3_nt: TGTGCCTGGAGTGCACTGACAGGGGAAGTTTCTGGCTACACCTTC
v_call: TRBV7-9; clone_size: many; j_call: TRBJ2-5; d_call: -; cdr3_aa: CASSFGTEKETQYF; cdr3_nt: TGTGCCAGCAGCTTCGGGACGGAGAAAGAGACCCAGTACTTC
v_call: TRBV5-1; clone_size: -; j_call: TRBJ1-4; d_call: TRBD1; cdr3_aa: CASSSTGDNEKLFF; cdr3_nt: TGCGCCAGCAGCTCGACAGGGGATAATGAAAAACTGTTTTTT
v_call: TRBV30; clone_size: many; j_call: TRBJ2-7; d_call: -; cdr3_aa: CAWSGYEQYF; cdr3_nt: TGTGCCTGGAGTGGGTACGAGCAGTACTTC
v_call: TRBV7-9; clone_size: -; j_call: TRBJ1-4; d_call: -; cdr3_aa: CASSTGRMGQRTNEKLFF; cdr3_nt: TGTGCCAGCAGCACAGGGAGAATGGGACAACGGACTAATGAAAAACTGTTTTTT
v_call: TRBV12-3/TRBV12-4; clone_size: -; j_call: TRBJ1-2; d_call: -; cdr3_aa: CASSLGDTHGYTF; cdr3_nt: TGTGCCAGCAGTTTGGGGGACACCCATGGCTACACCTTC
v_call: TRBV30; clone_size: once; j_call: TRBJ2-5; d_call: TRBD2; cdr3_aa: CAWSVRRLAGADEQYF; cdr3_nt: TGTGCCTGGAGTGTACGGCGGCTAGCGGGGGCGGATGAGCAGTACTTC
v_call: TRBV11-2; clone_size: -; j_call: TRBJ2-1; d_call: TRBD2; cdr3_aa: CASSLGVAGSQETQFF; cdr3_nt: TGTGCCAGCAGCCTGGGGGTAGCGGGATCTCAGGAGACCCAGTTCTTC
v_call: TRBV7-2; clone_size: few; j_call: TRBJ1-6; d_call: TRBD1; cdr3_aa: CASSLQGAHSPLHF; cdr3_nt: TGTGCCAGCAGTTTACAGGGGGCTCATTCACCCCTCCACTTT
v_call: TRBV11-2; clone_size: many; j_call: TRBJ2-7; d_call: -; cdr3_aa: CASSLGGAGLYEQYF; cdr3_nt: TGTGCCAGCAGCCTAGGAGGCGCGGGACTCTACGAGCAGTACTTC
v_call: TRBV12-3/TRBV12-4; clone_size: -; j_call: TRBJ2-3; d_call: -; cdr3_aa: CASSYVGVSADAQYF; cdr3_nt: TGTGCCAGCAGTTACGTAGGGGTGAGCGCAGATGCGCAGTATTTT
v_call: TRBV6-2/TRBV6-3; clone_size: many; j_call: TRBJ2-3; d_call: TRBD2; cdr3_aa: CASSFGGALSADTQYF; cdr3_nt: TGTGCCAGCAGTTTCGGGGGGGCCCTATCGGCGGATACGCAGTATTTT
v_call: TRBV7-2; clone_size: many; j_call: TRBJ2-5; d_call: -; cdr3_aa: CASSAFGNQETQYF; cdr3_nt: TGTGCCAGCAGCGCATTCGGGAATCAAGAGACCCAGTACTTC
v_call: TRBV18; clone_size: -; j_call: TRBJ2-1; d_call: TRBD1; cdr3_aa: CASSSSWDSNEQFF; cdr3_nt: TGTGCCAGCTCATCATCGTGGGACAGCAATGAGCAGTTCTTC
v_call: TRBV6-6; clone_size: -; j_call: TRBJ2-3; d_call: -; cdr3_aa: CASSYPDLGRVTDTQYF; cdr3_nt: TGTGCCAGCAGTTATCCCGACCTAGGACGGGTCACAGATACGCAGTATTTT
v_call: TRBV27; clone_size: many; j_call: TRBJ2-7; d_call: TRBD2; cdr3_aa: CASSFRRGGYEQYF; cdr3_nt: TGTGCCAGCAGTTTCCGGCGGGGGGGGTACGAGCAGTACTTC
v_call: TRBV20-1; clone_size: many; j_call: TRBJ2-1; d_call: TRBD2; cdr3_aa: CSASPGLAGASGSYNEQFF; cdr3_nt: TGCAGTGCTAGCCCTGGACTAGCGGGAGCATCTGGCTCCTACAATGAGCAGTTCTTC
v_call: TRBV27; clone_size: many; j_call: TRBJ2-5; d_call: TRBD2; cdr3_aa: CASRREGQETQYF; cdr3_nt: TGTGCCAGCCGGAGGGAGGGACAAGAGACCCAGTACTTC
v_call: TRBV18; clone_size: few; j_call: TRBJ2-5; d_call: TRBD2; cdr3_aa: CASSPLGSGGSGETQYF; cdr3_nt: TGTGCCAGCTCACCACTTGGGAGCGGGGGGTCAGGAGAGACCCAGTACTTC
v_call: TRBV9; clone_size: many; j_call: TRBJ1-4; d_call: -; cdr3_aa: CASSVAAGTTNEKLFF; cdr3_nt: TGTGCCAGCAGCGTAGCGGCGGGAACAACTAATGAAAAACTGTTTTTT
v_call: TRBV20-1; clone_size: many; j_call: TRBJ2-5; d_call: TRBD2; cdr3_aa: CSAGATSGVKTQYF; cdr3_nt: TGCAGTGCTGGTGCGACTAGCGGGGTAAAGACCCAGTACTTC
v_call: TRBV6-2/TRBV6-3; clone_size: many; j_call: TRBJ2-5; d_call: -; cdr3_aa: CASSYSSIRETQYF; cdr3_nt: TGTGCCAGCAGTTACTCTTCCATTCGGGAGACCCAGTACTTC
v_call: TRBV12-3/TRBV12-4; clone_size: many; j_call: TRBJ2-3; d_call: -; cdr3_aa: CASSLGGGGHSTDTQYF; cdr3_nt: TGTGCCAGCAGTCTTGGCGGTGGCGGGCATAGCACAGATACGCAGTATTTT
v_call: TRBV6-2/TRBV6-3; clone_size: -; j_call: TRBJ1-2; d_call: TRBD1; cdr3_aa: CASRYRGRPNYGYTF; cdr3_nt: TGTGCCAGCAGGTACAGGGGGAGACCTAACTATGGCTACACCTTC
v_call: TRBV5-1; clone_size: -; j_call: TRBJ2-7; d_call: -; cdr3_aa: CASSLPAREQYF; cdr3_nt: TGCGCCAGCAGCTTGCCAGCGCGCGAGCAGTACTTC
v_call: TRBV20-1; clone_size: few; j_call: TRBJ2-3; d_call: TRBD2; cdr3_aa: CSAPRAGGPDTQYF; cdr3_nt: TGCAGTGCCCCACGAGCGGGGGGGCCAGATACGCAGTATTTT
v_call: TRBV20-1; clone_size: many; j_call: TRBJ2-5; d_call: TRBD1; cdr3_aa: CSASKGQGLRETQYF; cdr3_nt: TGCAGTGCTAGCAAGGGACAGGGGCTACGAGAGACCCAGTACTTC
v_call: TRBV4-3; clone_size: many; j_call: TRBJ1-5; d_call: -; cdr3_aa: CASSSELGQPQHF; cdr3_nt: TGCGCCAGCAGCTCGGAACTGGGTCAGCCCCAGCATTTT
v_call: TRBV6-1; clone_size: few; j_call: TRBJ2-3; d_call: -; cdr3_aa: CASSERRASTDTQYF; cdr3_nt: TGTGCCAGCAGTGAACGCAGGGCTAGCACAGATACGCAGTATTTT
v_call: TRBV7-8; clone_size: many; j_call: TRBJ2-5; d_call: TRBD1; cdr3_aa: CASSELIDRGGQETQYF; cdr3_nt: TGTGCCAGCAGCGAACTAATCGACAGGGGCGGGCAAGAGACCCAGTACTTC
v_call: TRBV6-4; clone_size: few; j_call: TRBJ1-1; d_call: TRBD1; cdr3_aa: CASQFDRGSTEAFF; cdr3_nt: TGTGCCAGCCAATTTGACAGGGGAAGCACTGAAGCTTTCTTT
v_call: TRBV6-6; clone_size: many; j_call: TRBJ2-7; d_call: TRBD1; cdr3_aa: CASSQGQKAYEQYF; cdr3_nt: TGTGCCAGCAGTCAGGGACAGAAAGCCTACGAGCAGTACTTC
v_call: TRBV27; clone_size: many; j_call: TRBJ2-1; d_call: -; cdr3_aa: CASSYTGTYNEQFF; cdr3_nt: TGTGCCAGCAGCTATACTGGTACCTACAATGAGCAGTTCTTC
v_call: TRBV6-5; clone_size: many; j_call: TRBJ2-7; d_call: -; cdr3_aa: CASSYSPGNEQYF; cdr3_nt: TGTGCCAGCAGTTACTCGCCAGGTAACGAGCAGTACTTC